One and the same sample provided the 2 T cell receptor beta chains below, sequenced in a study of PD-L1 blockade in urothelial cancer. TCRdb's copy holds only in-frame clones and misses some; the assay was immunoSEQ multiplex PCR. The top ten hold 2.5% to 4% of the sample, which has 58,000 or so clones, 65% to 90% seen once. Time point of the sample: pretreatment peripheral blood. This sample comprised PBMCs, obtained around atezolizumab (anti-PD-L1) treatment. The receptors shown here come from a man between 65 and 79 years old with urothelial cancer.

The gene calls are TRBV27 and TRBJ2-7, with TRBD1 as a possible D gene (6 bases). The V and J ends lost 8 bases and 3 bases respectively, with 23 bases between them. The CDR3 contains 16 residues. The germline CDR1 and CDR2 sequences are MNHEY and SMNVEV (reference sequence). CDR3 in DNA: TGTGCCAGCCTCGCCCGTGGGGGCCTTCCCCTCTACGAGCAGTACTTC. Protein: CASLARGGLPLYEQYF.

The chain combines TRBV7-8 with TRBJ1-1, with 8 positions matching TRBD1. Germline V gene data show CDR1 as SGHVS and CDR2 as FQNEAQ. The CDR3 length is 16 residues. The V segment lost 5 bases and the J segment 2 bases; nucleotides outside the gene matches: 10. The DNA for the CDR3 is TGTGCCAGCAGCCCCGGGACAGGACCACCAAACACTGAAGCTTTCTTT. This gives the protein CASSPGTGPPNTEAFF.